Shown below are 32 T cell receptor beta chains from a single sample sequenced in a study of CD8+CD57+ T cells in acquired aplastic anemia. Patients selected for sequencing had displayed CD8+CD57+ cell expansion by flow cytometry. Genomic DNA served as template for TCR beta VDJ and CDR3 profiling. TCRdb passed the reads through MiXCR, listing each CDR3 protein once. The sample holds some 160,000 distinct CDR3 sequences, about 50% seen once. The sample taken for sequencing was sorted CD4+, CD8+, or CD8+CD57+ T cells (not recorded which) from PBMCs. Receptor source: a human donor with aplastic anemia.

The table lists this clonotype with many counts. The DNA of the CDR3 is TGTGCCAGCAGCGCCCCCGGCTCTGGGGCCAACGTCCTGACTTTC. This encodes CASSAPGSGANVLTF. The chain combines TRBV9 with TRBJ2-6; D is undetermined. The CDR3 extends over 15 amino acids. Trimming took off 3 bases at V and 0 bases at J, with 7 bases between the two ends. Germline V gene data show CDR1 as SGDLS and CDR2 as YYNGEE.

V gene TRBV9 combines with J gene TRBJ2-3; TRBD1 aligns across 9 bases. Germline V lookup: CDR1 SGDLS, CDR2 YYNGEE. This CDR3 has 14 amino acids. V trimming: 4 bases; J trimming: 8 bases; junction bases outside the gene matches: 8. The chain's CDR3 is CASSTGGTLSTQYF. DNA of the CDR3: TGTGCCAGCAGCACAGGGGGCACGCTGAGTACGCAGTATTTT.

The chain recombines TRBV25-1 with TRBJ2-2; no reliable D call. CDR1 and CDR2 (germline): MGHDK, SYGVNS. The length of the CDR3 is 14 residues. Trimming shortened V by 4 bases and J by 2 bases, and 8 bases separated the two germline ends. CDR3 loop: CASSGLGNTGELFF. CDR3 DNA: TGTGCCAGCAGTGGCCTGGGAAACACCGGGGAGCTGTTTTTT.

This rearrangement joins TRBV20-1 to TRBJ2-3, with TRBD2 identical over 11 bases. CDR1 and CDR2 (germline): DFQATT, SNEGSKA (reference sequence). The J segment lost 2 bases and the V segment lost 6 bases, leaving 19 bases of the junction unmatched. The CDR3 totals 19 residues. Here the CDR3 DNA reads TGCAGTGCCCTGGGCGAAAGACCGGGACTAGCGGACCCCACAGATACGCAGTATTTT. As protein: CSALGERPGLADPTDTQYF.

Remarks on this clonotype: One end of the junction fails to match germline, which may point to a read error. CDR3 protein: CAGSSVSAYGQYF. The CDR3 bases are TGTGCCGGCAGCTCCGTCAGCGCCTACGGGCAGTACTTC. This sequence joins TRBV7-8 and TRBJ2-7, with no clear D. Germline CDR1 reads SGHVS; CDR2 reads FQNEAQ. The CDR3 spans 13 residues.

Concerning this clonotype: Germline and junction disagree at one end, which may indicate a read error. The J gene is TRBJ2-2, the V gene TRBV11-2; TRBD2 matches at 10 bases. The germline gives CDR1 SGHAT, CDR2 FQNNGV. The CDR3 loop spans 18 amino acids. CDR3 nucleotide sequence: TGTGCCAGCAGCTTAGGAGCGGGAGGGCCTGGAGGCACCGGGGAGCTGTCTTTT. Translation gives CASSLGAGGPGGTGELSF.

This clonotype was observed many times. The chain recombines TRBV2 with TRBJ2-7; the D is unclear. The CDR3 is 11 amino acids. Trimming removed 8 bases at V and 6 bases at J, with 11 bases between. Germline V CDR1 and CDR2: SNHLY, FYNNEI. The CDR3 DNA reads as TGTGCCAGCCGGATAGTCGGCGAGCAGTACTTC. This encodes CASRIVGEQYF.

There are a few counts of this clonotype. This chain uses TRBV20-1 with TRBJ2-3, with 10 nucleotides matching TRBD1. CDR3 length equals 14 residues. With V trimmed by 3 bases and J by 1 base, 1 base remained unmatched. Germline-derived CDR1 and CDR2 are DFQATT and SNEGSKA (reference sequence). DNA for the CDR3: TGCAGTGCTAGGGGGACAGGGGGCACAGATACGCAGTATTTT. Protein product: CSARGTGGTDTQYF.

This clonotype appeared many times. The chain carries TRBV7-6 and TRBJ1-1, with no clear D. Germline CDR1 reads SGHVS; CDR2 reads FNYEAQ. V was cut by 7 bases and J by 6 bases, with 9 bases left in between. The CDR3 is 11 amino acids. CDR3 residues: CASTLTAEAFF. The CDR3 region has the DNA TGTGCCAGCACCCTTACGGCTGAAGCTTTCTTT.

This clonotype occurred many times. The CDR3 bases are TGTGCCAGCAGTTACTCGATGTTCTACACAGATACGCAGTATTTT. It translates to CASSYSMFYTDTQYF. The chain carries TRBV6-5 and TRBJ2-3; unclear D gene. Trimming removed 0 bases at V and 2 bases at J, with 9 bases between. CDR1 MNHEY and CDR2 SVGAGI come from the germline V gene. The CDR3 length is 15 residues.

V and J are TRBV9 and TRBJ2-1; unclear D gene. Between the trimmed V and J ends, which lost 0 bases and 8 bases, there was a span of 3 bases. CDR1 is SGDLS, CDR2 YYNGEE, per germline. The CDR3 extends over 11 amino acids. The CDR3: CASSVGYEQFF. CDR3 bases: TGTGCCAGCAGCGTAGGTTATGAGCAGTTCTTC.

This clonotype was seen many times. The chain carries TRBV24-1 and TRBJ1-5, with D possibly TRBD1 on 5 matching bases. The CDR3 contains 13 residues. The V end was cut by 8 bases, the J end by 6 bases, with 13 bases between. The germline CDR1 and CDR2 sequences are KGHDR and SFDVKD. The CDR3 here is CATNQGSGQPQHF. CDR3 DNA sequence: TGTGCCACCAACCAGGGTTCGGGTCAGCCCCAGCATTTT.

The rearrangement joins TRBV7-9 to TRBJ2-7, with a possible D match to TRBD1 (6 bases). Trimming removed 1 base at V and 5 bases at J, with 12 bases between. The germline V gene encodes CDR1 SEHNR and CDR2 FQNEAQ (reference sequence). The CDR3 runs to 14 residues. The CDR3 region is CASSLDAGVNEQYF. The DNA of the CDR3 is TGTGCCAGCAGCTTAGATGCAGGGGTCAACGAGCAGTACTTC.

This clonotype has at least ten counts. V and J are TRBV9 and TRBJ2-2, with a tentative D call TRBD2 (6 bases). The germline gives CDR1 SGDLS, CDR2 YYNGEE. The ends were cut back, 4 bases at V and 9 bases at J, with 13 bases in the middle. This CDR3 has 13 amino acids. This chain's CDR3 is CASSSGGSRELFF. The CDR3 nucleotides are TGTGCCAGCAGCTCCGGGGGATCCCGGGAGCTGTTTTTT.

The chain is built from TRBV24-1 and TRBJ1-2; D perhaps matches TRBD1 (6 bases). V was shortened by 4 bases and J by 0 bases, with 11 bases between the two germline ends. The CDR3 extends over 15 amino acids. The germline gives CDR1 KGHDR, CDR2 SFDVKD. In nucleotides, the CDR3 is TGTGCCACCAGTGACCGGACAGTGCCTAACTATGGCTACACCTTC. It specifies CATSDRTVPNYGYTF.

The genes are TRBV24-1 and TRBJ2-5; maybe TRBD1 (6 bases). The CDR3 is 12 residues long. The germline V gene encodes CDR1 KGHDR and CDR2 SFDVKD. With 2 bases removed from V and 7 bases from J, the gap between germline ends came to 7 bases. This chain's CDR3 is CATSDSTGTQYF. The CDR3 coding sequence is TGTGCCACCAGTGATTCGACAGGGACCCAGTACTTC.

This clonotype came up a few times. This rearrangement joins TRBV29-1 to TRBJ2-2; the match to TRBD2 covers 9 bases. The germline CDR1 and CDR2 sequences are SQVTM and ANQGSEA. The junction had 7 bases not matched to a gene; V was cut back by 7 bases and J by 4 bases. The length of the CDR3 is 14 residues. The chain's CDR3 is CSAGTSYLTGELFF. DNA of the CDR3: TGCAGCGCAGGGACTAGCTACCTCACCGGGGAGCTGTTTTTT.

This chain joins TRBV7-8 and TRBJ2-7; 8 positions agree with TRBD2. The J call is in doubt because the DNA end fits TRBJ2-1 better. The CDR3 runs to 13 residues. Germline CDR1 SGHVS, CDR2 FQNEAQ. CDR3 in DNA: TGTGCCAGCAGCTGGGGACTAGTGGTTGAGCAGTTCTTC. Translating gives CASSWGLVVEQFF.

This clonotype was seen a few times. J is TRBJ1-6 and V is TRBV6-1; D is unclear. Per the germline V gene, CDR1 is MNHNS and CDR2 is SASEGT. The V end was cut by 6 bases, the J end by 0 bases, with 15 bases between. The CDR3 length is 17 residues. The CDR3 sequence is CASSATEASSYNSPLHF. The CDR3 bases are TGTGCCAGCAGCGCAACAGAGGCGAGCTCCTATAATTCACCCCTCCACTTT.

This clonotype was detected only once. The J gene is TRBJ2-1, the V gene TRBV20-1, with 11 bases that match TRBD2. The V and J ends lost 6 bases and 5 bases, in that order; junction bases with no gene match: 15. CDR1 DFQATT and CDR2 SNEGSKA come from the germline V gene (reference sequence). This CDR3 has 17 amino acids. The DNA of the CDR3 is TGCAGTGCCCTATTAGCGGGAGGGCCAATTCTCCACAATGAGCAGTTCTTC. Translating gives CSALLAGGPILHNEQFF.

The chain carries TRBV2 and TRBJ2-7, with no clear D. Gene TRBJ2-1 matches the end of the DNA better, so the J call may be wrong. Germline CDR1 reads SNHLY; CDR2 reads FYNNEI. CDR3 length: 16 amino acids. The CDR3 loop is CASSEHGASSYNEQFF. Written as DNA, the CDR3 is TGTGCCAGCAGTGAACACGGCGCTAGCTCCTACAATGAGCAGTTCTTC.

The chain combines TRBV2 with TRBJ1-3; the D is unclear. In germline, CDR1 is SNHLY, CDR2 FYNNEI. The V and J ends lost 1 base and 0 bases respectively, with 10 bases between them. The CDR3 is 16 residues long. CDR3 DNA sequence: TGTGCCAGCAGTGAAGACAGCTATTTCTCTGGAAACACCATATATTTT. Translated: CASSEDSYFSGNTIYF.

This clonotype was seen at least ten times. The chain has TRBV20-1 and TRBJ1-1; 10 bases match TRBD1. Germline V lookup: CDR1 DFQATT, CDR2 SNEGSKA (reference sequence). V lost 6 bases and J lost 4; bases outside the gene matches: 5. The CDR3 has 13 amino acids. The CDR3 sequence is CSARTGGATEAFF. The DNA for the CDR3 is TGCAGTGCGAGGACAGGGGGTGCCACTGAAGCTTTCTTT.

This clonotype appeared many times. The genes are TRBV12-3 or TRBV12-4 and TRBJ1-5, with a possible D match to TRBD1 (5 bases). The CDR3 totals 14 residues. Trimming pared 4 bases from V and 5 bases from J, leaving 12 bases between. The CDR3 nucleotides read TGTGCCAGCAGTTCCGGACACACCTATCAGCCCCAGCATTTT. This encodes CASSSGHTYQPQHF.

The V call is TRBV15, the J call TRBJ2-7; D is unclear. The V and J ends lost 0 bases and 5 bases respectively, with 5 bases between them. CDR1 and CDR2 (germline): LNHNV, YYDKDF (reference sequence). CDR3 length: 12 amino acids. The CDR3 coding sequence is TGTGCCACCAGCAGAGATCGACACGAGCAGTACTTC. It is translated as CATSRDRHEQYF.

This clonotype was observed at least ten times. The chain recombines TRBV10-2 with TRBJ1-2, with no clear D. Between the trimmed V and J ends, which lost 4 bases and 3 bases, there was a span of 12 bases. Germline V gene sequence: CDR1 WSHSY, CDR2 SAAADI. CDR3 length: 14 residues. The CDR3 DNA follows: TGCGCCAGCAGTGTCGCCGGCACATACTATGGCTACACCTTC. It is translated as CASSVAGTYYGYTF.

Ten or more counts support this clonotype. CDR3 nucleotides: TGCGCCAGCAGCTCCACTAGCGGGAGGGATATGTACAATGAGCAGTTCTTC. Translation: CASSSTSGRDMYNEQFF. J is TRBJ2-1 and V is TRBV5-1; 13 nucleotides align to TRBD2. In germline, CDR1 is SGHRS, CDR2 YFSETQ. J lost 4 bases, V lost 3 bases, and 7 bases had no gene match. The CDR3 has 17 residues.

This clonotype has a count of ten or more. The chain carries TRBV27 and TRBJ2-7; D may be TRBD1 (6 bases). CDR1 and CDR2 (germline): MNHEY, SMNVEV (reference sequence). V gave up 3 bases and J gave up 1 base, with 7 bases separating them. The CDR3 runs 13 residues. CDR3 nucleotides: TGTGCCAGCAGTTTCCAGGGGTCCTACGAGCAGTACTTC. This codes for CASSFQGSYEQYF.

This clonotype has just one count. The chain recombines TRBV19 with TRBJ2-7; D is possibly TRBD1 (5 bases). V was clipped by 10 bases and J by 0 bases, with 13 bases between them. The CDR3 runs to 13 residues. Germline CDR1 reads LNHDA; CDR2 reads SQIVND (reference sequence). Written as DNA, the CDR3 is TGTGCCACCCGACAGAAGAGCTCCTACGAGCAGTACTTC. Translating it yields CATRQKSSYEQYF.

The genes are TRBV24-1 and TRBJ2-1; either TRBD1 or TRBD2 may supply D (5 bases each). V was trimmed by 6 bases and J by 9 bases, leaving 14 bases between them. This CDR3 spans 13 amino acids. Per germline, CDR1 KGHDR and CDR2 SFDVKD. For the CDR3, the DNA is TGTGCCACCAGTCTGACAGCTGCGGGTGAGCAGTTCTTC. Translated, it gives CATSLTAAGEQFF.

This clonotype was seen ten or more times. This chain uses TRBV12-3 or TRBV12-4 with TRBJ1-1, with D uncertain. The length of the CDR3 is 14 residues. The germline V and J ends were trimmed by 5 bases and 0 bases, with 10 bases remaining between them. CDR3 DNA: TGTGCCAGCAGTCCGAGCTTGATGAACACTGAAGCTTTCTTT. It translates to CASSPSLMNTEAFF.

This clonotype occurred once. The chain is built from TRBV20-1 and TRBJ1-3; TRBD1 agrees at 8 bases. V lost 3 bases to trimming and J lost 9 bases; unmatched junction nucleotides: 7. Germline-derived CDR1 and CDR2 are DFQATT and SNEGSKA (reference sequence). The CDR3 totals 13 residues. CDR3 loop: CSARGQGALTIYF. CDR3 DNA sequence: TGCAGTGCTAGGGGGCAGGGGGCACTCACCATATATTTT.